The 25 T cell receptor beta chains below were found in one sample sequenced in a study of blood T cell repertoires in COVID-19. Assay: immunoSEQ multiplex PCR; the TCRdb copy retains only in-frame clones and omits some. The sample lists more than 90,000 clones; around 90% were seen once. The specimen sequenced was peripheral blood. The receptor set was obtained from a human donor in a cohort sampled during active COVID-19.

The chain links TRBV30 to TRBJ1-2, with D hard to call. The CDR3 covers 13 residues. Trimming pared 4 bases from V and 6 bases from J, leaving 15 bases between. Germline V gene sequence: CDR1 GTSNPN, CDR2 SVGIG (reference sequence). This CDR3 is CAWTTRVSDGYTF. In nucleotides, the CDR3 is TGTGCCTGGACCACACGGGTCAGTGATGGCTACACCTTC.

This chain connects TRBV7-9 to TRBJ2-2; unclear D gene. CDR1 SEHNR and CDR2 FQNEAQ come from the germline V gene (reference sequence). This CDR3 region has 18 residues. V was shortened by 5 bases and J by 0 bases, with 19 bases between the two germline ends. In nucleotides, the CDR3 is TGTGCCAGCAGCCAGAGTCGACGGAGATCGGCGAACACCGGGGAGCTGTTTTTT. It translates to CASSQSRRRSANTGELFF.

This rearrangement joins TRBV6-1 to TRBJ2-4, with 9 bases lining up with TRBD2. CDR1 MNHNS and CDR2 SASEGT come from the germline V gene. The V and J ends lost 0 bases and 8 bases, in that order; junction bases with no gene match: 8. This CDR3 region has 16 residues. The CDR3 bases are TGTGCCAGCAGTGAAGCACTTAGCGGGAGAAGGCACATTCAGTACTTC. It translates to CASSEALSGRRHIQYF.

Written as DNA, the CDR3 is TGTGCCAGCAGCTTACTGTCCTCTGGGGCCAACGTCCTGACTTTC. It yields the protein CASSLLSSGANVLTF. The chain is built from TRBV7-2 and TRBJ2-6, with D hard to call. The V end lost 2 bases, the J end lost 0 bases, and 5 bases lay between the germline ends. The CDR3 loop spans 15 amino acids. Per germline, CDR1 SGHTA and CDR2 FQGNSA.

This sequence joins TRBV5-5 and TRBJ2-1; tentatively, D is TRBD1 (5 bases). The CDR3 covers 12 residues. Germline assignment: CDR1 SGHKS and CDR2 YYEKEE (reference sequence). V shed 3 bases and J shed 7 bases, with 8 bases lying between them. This chain's CDR3 is CASSSRGNEQFF. CDR3 in DNA: TGTGCCAGCAGCTCAAGGGGTAATGAGCAGTTCTTC.

The chain combines TRBV11-3 with TRBJ2-7, with a possible D match to TRBD2 (5 bases). Germline V gene sequence: CDR1 SGHNT, CDR2 YENEEA. This CDR3 comprises 14 residues. The V gene lost 6 bases and the J gene lost 2 bases, with 14 bases spanning the gap. The CDR3 spells CASSSSFETYEQYF. The CDR3 DNA sequence: TGTGCCAGCAGTTCTAGCTTTGAAACCTACGAGCAGTACTTC. Drawing the rest from reference TRBV11-3 and TRBJ2-7, the complete variable domain is EAGVVQSPRYKIIEKKQPVAFWCNPISGHNTLYWYLQNLGQGPELLIRYENEEAVDDSQLPKDRFSAERLKGVDSTLKIQPAELGDSAVYLCASSSSFETYEQYFGPGTRLTVT.

J is TRBJ1-2 and V is TRBV4-1; no firm D call. The CDR3 totals 16 residues. V was trimmed by 4 bases and J by 4 bases, leaving 19 bases between them. Germline lookup yields CDR1 MGHRA and CDR2 YSYEKL. The CDR3 loop is CASSPEGRDGIYGYTF. Written as DNA, the CDR3 is TGCGCCAGCAGCCCAGAAGGACGGGATGGCATCTATGGCTACACCTTC.

The chain links TRBV12-5 to TRBJ2-7; 9 bases are shared with TRBD2. The V and J ends lost 6 bases and 3 bases, in that order; junction bases with no gene match: 9. The CDR3 covers 15 residues. The germline CDR1 and CDR2 sequences are LGHNT and FRNRAP. The CDR3 here is CASGLGSGSNYEQYF. In DNA form, the CDR3 reads TGTGCTAGTGGCCTAGGTAGCGGGAGTAACTACGAGCAGTACTTC.

The chain has TRBV19 and TRBJ2-7, with 8 bases lining up with TRBD2. CDR3 length: 15 residues. The germline V gene has CDR1 LNHDA and CDR2 SQIVND (reference sequence). V shed 2 bases, J shed 2 bases, and the junction held 5 bases outside the gene matches. CDR3 sequence reads: CASSIKAGDTYEQYF. CDR3 bases: TGTGCCAGTAGTATAAAAGCGGGAGATACCTACGAGCAGTACTTC.

J is TRBJ2-7 and V is TRBV7-9; TRBD2 might be the D (5 bases). This CDR3 has 14 residues. CDR1 and CDR2 from the germline V gene are SEHNR and FQNEAQ (reference sequence). V lost 4 bases and J lost 2, with 12 bases in between. CDR3 in DNA: TGTGCCAGCAGCTCCCGGACCGGGGCCTACGAGCAGTACTTC. It specifies CASSSRTGAYEQYF.

This chain links TRBV7-3 with TRBJ2-7; TRBD2 aligns across 12 bases. Losses at the gene ends were 1 base for V and 5 bases for J; bases not matched to a gene: 12. Germline V gene sequence: CDR1 SGHTA, CDR2 FQGTGA. CDR3 size: 18 residues. The CDR3 region has the DNA TGTGCCAGCAGCTTAAAGAGGACTAGCGGGGTCCTTGTCCACGAGCAGTACTTC. Amino acid sequence: CASSLKRTSGVLVHEQYF.

The rearrangement links TRBV9 to TRBJ2-1; 8 bases are a match to TRBD1. The junction had 6 bases not matched to a gene; V was cut back by 3 bases and J by 7 bases. CDR3 length: 14 residues. Per the germline V gene, CDR1 is SGDLS and CDR2 is YYNGEE. CDR3 sequence: CASSETGVTNEQFF. The CDR3 DNA follows: TGTGCCAGCAGCGAGACAGGGGTGACGAATGAGCAGTTCTTC.

The genes are TRBV3-1 (or the pseudogene TRBV3-2) and TRBJ2-4, with D perhaps matching TRBD1 (6 bases). Germline assignment: CDR1 LGHDT and CDR2 YNNKEL (reference sequence). V was clipped by 0 bases and J by 0 bases, with 15 bases between them. CDR3 length equals 18 residues. The CDR3 spells CASSQDLGGFLAKNIQYF. DNA of the CDR3: TGTGCCAGCAGCCAAGATCTAGGGGGATTTTTAGCCAAAAACATTCAGTACTTC.

The chain joins TRBV5-6 to TRBJ1-5, with TRBD1 matching 7 bases. The V segment lost 2 bases and the J segment 3 bases; nucleotides outside the gene matches: 2. CDR3 size: 14 residues. Germline V gives CDR1 SGHDT, CDR2 YYEEEE. CDR3 protein: CASSLQGINQPQHF. CDR3 sequence (DNA): TGTGCCAGCAGCTTACAGGGGATCAATCAGCCCCAGCATTTT.

This rearrangement joins TRBV18 to TRBJ2-1, with D maybe TRBD2 (5 bases). V was trimmed by 2 bases and J by 5 bases, leaving 13 bases between them. The CDR3 runs to 15 residues. Germline-derived CDR1 and CDR2 are KGHSH and LQKENI. For the CDR3, the DNA is TGTGCCAGCTCACCAGACGGGAACTTCCACAATGAGCAGTTCTTC. The encoded protein is CASSPDGNFHNEQFF.

The chain carries TRBV5-1 and TRBJ1-1, with 7 bases identical to TRBD1. Germline-derived CDR1 and CDR2 are SGHRS and YFSETQ. V dropped 4 bases and J dropped 5; count of bases not matched to a gene: 11. The CDR3 length is 15 residues. The CDR3 sequence: CASSPWAGGNTEAFF. The CDR3 DNA sequence: TGCGCCAGCAGCCCTTGGGCAGGGGGTAATACTGAAGCTTTCTTT.

The CDR3 bases are TGTGCCAGCAGCCAAGGAACAGGGAACTATGGCTACACCTTC. It is translated as CASSQGTGNYGYTF. This chain joins TRBV14 and TRBJ1-2; maybe TRBD1 (6 bases). Per the germline V gene, CDR1 is SGHDN and CDR2 is FVKESK. The CDR3 spans 14 residues. The V end lost 1 base, the J end lost 2 bases, and 8 bases lay between the germline ends.

This clone was seen a few times. The chain has TRBV10-3 and TRBJ2-7, with 13 positions matching TRBD2. Germline V gives CDR1 ENHRY, CDR2 SYGVKD. The CDR3 is 16 residues long. V dropped 0 bases and J dropped 6; count of bases not matched to a gene: 5. The CDR3 protein is CAISESKLAGGGEQYF. For the CDR3, the DNA is TGTGCCATCAGTGAGTCGAAACTAGCGGGAGGGGGCGAGCAGTACTTC.

The rearrangement links TRBV19 to TRBJ1-4; a possible D gene is TRBD1 (6 bases). Trimming took 11 bases from V and 5 from J, leaving 21 bases between them. The CDR3 covers 15 residues. CDR1 and CDR2 from the germline V gene are LNHDA and SQIVND (reference sequence). This CDR3 is CAASKIGQPNEKLFF. The DNA for the CDR3 is TGTGCCGCCAGTAAAATTGGACAGCCAAATGAAAAACTGTTTTTT.

This clone was seen a handful of times. The CDR3 reads CASSPRPGRYEQYF. CDR3 in DNA: TGTGCCAGCAGTCCCCGACCAGGGCGATACGAGCAGTACTTC. The chain links TRBV28 to TRBJ2-7; D is perhaps TRBD1 (5 bases). CDR3 length equals 14 residues. V shed 5 bases and J shed 4 bases, with 15 bases lying between them. The V gene's germline CDR1 is MDHEN and CDR2 SYDVKM. The full variable domain, its missing parts supplied by reference TRBV28 and TRBJ2-7, is DVKVTQSSRYLVKRTGEKVFLECVQDMDHENMFWYRQDPGLGLRLIYFSYDVKMKEKGDIPEGYSVSREKKERFSLILESASTNQTSMYLCASSPRPGRYEQYFGPGTRLTVT.

The V call is TRBV24-1, the J call TRBJ2-5; tentatively, D is TRBD2 (5 bases). CDR3 size: 16 residues. Per germline, CDR1 KGHDR and CDR2 SFDVKD. V dropped 2 bases and J dropped 2 bases, with 14 bases sitting between them. This chain's CDR3 is CATSDSARGNQETQYF. The CDR3 DNA reads TGTGCCACCAGTGATTCGGCCCGGGGAAATCAAGAGACCCAGTACTTC.

The V gene is TRBV12-2, the J gene TRBJ2-4; TRBD2 reflects the table's D call only, with no check against the DNA. TRBV12-2 constitutes a pseudogene. This CDR3 has 14 residues. The CDR3 sequence: CAVRDSPAKNIQYF. DNA for the CDR3: TGTGCAGTACGGGACTCCCCAGCCAAAAACATTCAGTACTTC.

This sequence joins TRBV18 and TRBJ1-1; D gene unclear. The CDR3 extends over 12 amino acids. V shed 2 bases and J shed 11 bases, with 12 bases lying between them. From germline, CDR1 is KGHSH and CDR2 LQKENI. As DNA, the CDR3 is TGTGCCAGCTCACCAATTGGGGAGTCCGCTTTCTTT. It encodes CASSPIGESAFF.

The rearrangement uses TRBV5-4 and TRBJ1-6; no clear D gene. The CDR3 runs to 14 residues. Deletions cut 0 bases from V and 5 bases from J, with 6 bases between. CDR1 and CDR2 (germline): SGHNT, YYREEE (reference sequence). CDR3 DNA: TGTGCCAGCAGCTTGGTAGTGGATAATTCACCCCTCCACTTT. This encodes CASSLVVDNSPLHF.

The V and J genes are TRBV5-4 and TRBJ2-5; maybe TRBD2 (7 bases). CDR1 and CDR2 from the germline V gene are SGHNT and YYREEE (reference sequence). The CDR3 has 16 amino acids. Trimming shortened V by 0 bases and J by 5 bases, and 17 bases separated the two germline ends. The CDR3, as DNA: TGTGCCAGCAGCTTGGCCGGGGGCGGGAGCCAGGAGACCCAGTACTTC. Translation gives CASSLAGGGSQETQYF.